This T cell receptor (beta chain) was captured in a study of OX40 agonist ivuxolimab in advanced cancers. Looking at the study overall: The study reported partial responses in three patients: one hepatocellular carcinoma, two cutaneous melanoma.

The protocol was immunoSEQ multiplex PCR, while the TCRdb copy is restricted to in-frame clones and leaves out a portion. Of tens of thousands of clones in the sample, 85% to 95% were seen once. The ends were cut back, 1 base at V and 4 bases at J, with 8 bases in the middle. The CDR3 sequence is 14 residues long. The germline V gene has CDR1 ENHRY and CDR2 SYGVKD. Findings and caveats of the study: Normalized T-cell clonal expansion was also low in some nonresponders. The mean number of expanded clones was higher in CD8+ T cells than in CD4+.

In regard to this clone: Its antigen is as yet unknown.

Source: CD4+ or CD8+ T cells sorted from blood, taken in a trial of the OX40 agonist ivuxolimab. The V gene is TRBV10-3, the J gene TRBJ2-1; possibly TRBD1 or TRBD2 for D (5 bases each). The clonotype originates from an adult with an advanced solid tumor such as melanoma, head and neck, liver or kidney cancer. CDR3 bases: TGTGCCATCAGTGAGTTCAGGGAGTACAATGAGCAGTTCTTC. Translated: CAISEFREYNEQFF.